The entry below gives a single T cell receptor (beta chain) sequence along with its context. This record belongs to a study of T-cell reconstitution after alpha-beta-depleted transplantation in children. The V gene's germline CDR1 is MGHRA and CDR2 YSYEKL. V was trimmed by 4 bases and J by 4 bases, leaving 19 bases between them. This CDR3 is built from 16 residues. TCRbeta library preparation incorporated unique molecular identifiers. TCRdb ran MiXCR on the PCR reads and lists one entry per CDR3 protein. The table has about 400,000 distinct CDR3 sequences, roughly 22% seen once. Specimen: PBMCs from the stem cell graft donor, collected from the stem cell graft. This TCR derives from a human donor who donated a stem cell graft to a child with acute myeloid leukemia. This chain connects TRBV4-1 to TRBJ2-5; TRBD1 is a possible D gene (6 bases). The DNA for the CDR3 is TGCGCCAGCAGCCCCGGGACATACCTACAGGGAGAGACCCAGTACTTC. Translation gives CASSPGTYLQGETQYF.